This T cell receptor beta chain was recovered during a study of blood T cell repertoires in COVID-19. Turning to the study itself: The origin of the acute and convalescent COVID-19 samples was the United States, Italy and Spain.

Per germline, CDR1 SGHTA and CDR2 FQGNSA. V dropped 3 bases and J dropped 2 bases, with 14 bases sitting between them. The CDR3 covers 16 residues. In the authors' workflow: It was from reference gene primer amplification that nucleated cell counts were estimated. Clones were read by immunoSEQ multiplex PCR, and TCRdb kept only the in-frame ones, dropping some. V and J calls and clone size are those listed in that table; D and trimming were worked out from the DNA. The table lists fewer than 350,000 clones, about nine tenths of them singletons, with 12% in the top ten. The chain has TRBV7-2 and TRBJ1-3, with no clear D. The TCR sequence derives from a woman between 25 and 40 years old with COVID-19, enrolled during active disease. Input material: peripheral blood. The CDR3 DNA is TGTGCCAGCAGCTTGGCGGGTGGTTTCACTGGAAACACCATATATTTT. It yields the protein CASSLAGGFTGNTIYF.